The 27 T cell receptor beta chains below come from one sample, sequenced in a study of metastatic and nonmetastatic thyroid tumors. TCRdb called clones again from the PCR reads with MiXCR. The top ten hold about 6.8% of the sample, which has 32,000 or so clones, roughly 17% seen once. Patients were all untreated before their thyroid surgery. The sequenced material came from blood. The receptors shown here come from a male donor with papillary thyroid cancer or a benign thyroid nodule (not recorded which). Some clones in this sample may be carry-over from other donors' samples.

This clone was found many times. The CDR3: CASRIKGVFEAYEQYF. The CDR3 nucleotides read TGTGCCAGCCGGATTAAGGGGGTCTTCGAGGCCTACGAGCAGTACTTC. This rearrangement joins TRBV2 to TRBJ2-7; maybe TRBD1 (6 bases). V dropped 8 bases and J dropped 2 bases, with 22 bases sitting between them. The CDR3 is made up of 16 amino acids. The germline V gene has CDR1 SNHLY and CDR2 FYNNEI.

This clone has ten or more counts. The rearrangement uses TRBV3-1 and TRBJ2-7, with D unclear. The CDR3 loop spans 11 amino acids. Germline V CDR1 and CDR2: LGHDT, YNNKEL (reference sequence). The V and J ends lost 1 base and 7 bases respectively, with 5 bases between them. The CDR3 region has the DNA TGTGCCAGCAGCCAAGCGAGAGAGCAGTACTTC. Its translation: CASSQAREQYF.

In its sample, this clone was seen many times. The CDR3 DNA reads TGCAGTGCTAGTGAGAACACTGAAGCTTTCTTT. Residues: CSASENTEAFF. The chain employs TRBV20-1 and TRBJ1-1; no clear D. Trimming shortened V by 3 bases and J by 1 base, and 3 bases separated the two germline ends. From germline, CDR1 is DFQATT and CDR2 SNEGSKA (reference sequence). CDR3 length equals 11 residues.

The CDR3 reads CASRTEFYEQYF. The CDR3 region has the DNA TGTGCCAGCAGAACAGAGTTCTACGAGCAGTACTTC. J is TRBJ2-7 and V is TRBV6-8; D is unresolved. V was shortened by 6 bases and J by 3 bases, with 9 bases between the two germline ends. Germline-derived CDR1 and CDR2 are MNHGY and SAAAGT. This CDR3 spans 12 amino acids.

This clone occurred many times. This chain uses TRBV20-1 with TRBJ2-7, with 10 bases matching TRBD2. Germline values: CDR1 DFQATT, CDR2 SNEGSKA (reference sequence). The CDR3 covers 14 residues. V lost 7 bases, J lost 2 bases, and 8 bases stayed unmatched. The CDR3 DNA sequence: TGCAGTGTAAGGGGGCTAGCGGGAGCCTACGAGCAGTACTTC. This gives the protein CSVRGLAGAYEQYF.

This chain joins TRBV6-5 and TRBJ1-2; D might be TRBD1 (6 bases). V was trimmed by 2 bases and J by 8 bases, leaving 24 bases between them. Germline CDR1 and CDR2: MNHEY and SVGAGI. The CDR3 runs 17 residues. Here the CDR3 DNA reads TGTGCCAGCAGTTACGGAGCCTCTGGGCAGGGGATTTGGGGCTACACCTTC. It is translated as CASSYGASGQGIWGYTF.

This rearrangement joins TRBV20-1 to TRBJ2-3; 8 bases fit TRBD2. V was clipped by 4 bases and J by 6 bases; unmatched bases: 12. The CDR3 covers 15 residues. The germline V gene has CDR1 DFQATT and CDR2 SNEGSKA (reference sequence). The CDR3 sequence is CSATTSGESPDTQYF. The DNA of the CDR3 is TGCAGTGCTACCACTAGCGGCGAGTCCCCGGATACGCAGTATTTT.

CDR3 DNA: TGTGCCAGCAGTGACCTTCTTTTAACTGAAGCTTTCTTT. This gives the protein CASSDLLLTEAFF. The chain uses TRBV6-4 and TRBJ1-1; D not resolved. Germline V gene sequence: CDR1 MRHNA, CDR2 SNTAGT. CDR3 length equals 13 residues. Between the trimmed V and J ends, which lost 2 bases and 5 bases, there was a span of 9 bases.

In this sample, this clone turned up many times. The gene calls are TRBV10-3 and TRBJ2-7; D assignment may be TRBD1 or TRBD2 (5 bases each). The CDR3 consists of 14 residues. Germline CDR1 ENHRY, CDR2 SYGVKD. V lost 6 bases and J lost 4, with 16 bases in between. CDR3 nucleotide sequence: TGTGCCATCAGCGACGGGACGGAACCTTACGAGCAGTACTTC. This sequence encodes CAISDGTEPYEQYF.

This clone appeared many times. The chain links TRBV4-2 to TRBJ1-5; D uncertain. The CDR3 length is 16 residues. Germline V CDR1 and CDR2: LGHNA, YNFKEQ. The germline V and J ends were trimmed by 0 bases and 6 bases, with 15 bases remaining between them. This CDR3 reads CASSQDRVVGGQPQHF. DNA of the CDR3: TGTGCCAGCAGCCAAGATCGGGTGGTAGGAGGTCAGCCCCAGCATTTT.

By its share, this clone is medium-sized. The chain has TRBV6-1 and TRBJ2-7; possibly TRBD1 for D (6 bases). The V end was cut by 6 bases, the J end by 8 bases, with 20 bases between. The CDR3 has 14 amino acids. Looked up from germline, CDR1 is MNHNS and CDR2 is SASEGT. The CDR3 here is CASSSENNRAQQYF. Written as DNA, the CDR3 is TGTGCCAGCAGCAGCGAGAACAACAGGGCTCAGCAGTACTTC.

This clone has a count of ten or more. The chain employs TRBV27 and TRBJ1-1; TRBD1 is a possible D gene (5 bases). The ends were cut back, 2 bases at V and 1 base at J, with 11 bases in the middle. This CDR3 comprises 15 residues. Germline V lookup: CDR1 MNHEY, CDR2 SMNVEV (reference sequence). The CDR3 reads CASSLAGRWNTEAFF. Here the CDR3 DNA reads TGTGCCAGCAGTTTAGCGGGGCGATGGAACACTGAAGCTTTCTTT.

V usage is TRBV20-1 and J usage is TRBJ2-3; TRBD2 is a possible D gene (5 bases). V lost 3 bases and J lost 3, with 13 bases in between. The CDR3 runs 14 residues. Germline V CDR1 and CDR2: DFQATT, SNEGSKA (reference sequence). CDR3 DNA sequence: TGCAGTGCTAGCGCTAGCTGGTGGACAGATACGCAGTATTTT. Protein: CSASASWWTDTQYF.

This clone was counted many times. Here the CDR3 reads CASRSKSGTYNEQFF. CDR3 DNA: TGCGCCAGCAGGTCCAAGTCAGGAACCTACAATGAGCAGTTCTTC. This chain joins TRBV10-2 and TRBJ2-1; D is undetermined. The CDR3 runs 15 residues. Per germline, CDR1 WSHSY and CDR2 SAAADI. Trimming removed 6 bases at V and 2 bases at J, with 14 bases between.

This clone was observed at least ten times. The chain joins TRBV4-1 to TRBJ1-5; no clear D. This CDR3 has 13 amino acids. The germline V gene encodes CDR1 MGHRA and CDR2 YSYEKL. The V end lost 8 bases, the J end lost 0 bases, and 8 bases lay between the germline ends. CDR3 sequence: CASADDSNQPQHF. CDR3 in DNA: TGCGCCAGCGCGGATGATAGCAATCAGCCCCAGCATTTT.

This clone showed up many times. V is TRBV20-1 and J is TRBJ2-3; D could derive from TRBD1 or TRBD2 (5 bases each). CDR1 and CDR2 (germline): DFQATT, SNEGSKA (reference sequence). This CDR3 comprises 15 residues. Trimming removed 3 bases at V and 0 bases at J, with 13 bases between. The CDR3 sequence: CSARGVNLSTDTQYF. Written as DNA, the CDR3 is TGCAGTGCTAGGGGGGTCAACCTTAGCACAGATACGCAGTATTTT.

Comment on this clone: A much larger clone differs by one base, so this may be a read error. The chain combines TRBV6-1 with TRBJ2-5; no reliable D call. The germline V and J ends were trimmed by 7 bases and 0 bases, with 18 bases remaining between them. Germline values: CDR1 MNHNS, CDR2 SASEGT. This CDR3 contains 16 residues. CDR3 nucleotides: TGTGCCAGCAAAGGAGAAAGGGTTTCCTACCAAGAGACCCAGTACTTC. Translation gives CASKGERVSYQETQYF.

The rearrangement joins TRBV15 to TRBJ2-7; 10 nucleotides line up with TRBD2. There are 17 residues in the CDR3. CDR1 is LNHNV, CDR2 YYDKDF, per germline (reference sequence). V was pared by 3 bases and J by 3 bases, with 11 bases of the junction left unmatched. The CDR3 nucleotides are TGTGCCACCAGCAGGGGACTAGCGTTATCCAGGGGCTACGAGCAGTACTTC. Translating gives CATSRGLALSRGYEQYF.

This clone was observed many times. This chain joins TRBV11-3 and TRBJ2-6; D might be TRBD1 (5 bases). V was clipped by 7 bases and J by 3 bases, with 10 bases between them. This CDR3 contains 14 residues. The germline gives CDR1 SGHNT, CDR2 YENEEA. The CDR3 nucleotides read TGTGCCAGCACCCGCAGGGATGGGGCCAACGTCCTGACTTTC. Protein: CASTRRDGANVLTF.

The gene calls are TRBV10-1 and TRBJ2-3; 11 bases match TRBD2. The V and J ends lost 2 bases and 11 bases, in that order; junction bases with no gene match: 9. The CDR3 sequence is 15 residues long. Germline-derived CDR1 and CDR2 are WNHNN and SYGVQD (reference sequence). The CDR3 is CASSENRIAGGRQYF. The CDR3, as DNA: TGCGCCAGCAGTGAGAACCGAATAGCGGGGGGGCGGCAGTATTTT.

As to this clone: A much bigger clone sits one base away, suggesting this may be a read error. V is TRBV7-6 and J is TRBJ2-3; tentatively, D is TRBD1 or TRBD2 (6 bases each). CDR3 length equals 16 residues. Germline assignment: CDR1 SGHVS and CDR2 FNYEAQ. CDR3 amino acids: CASILFGGSGTDTQYF. The CDR3 nucleotides are TGTGCCAGCATCTTATTCGGGGGCTCGGGCACAGATACGCAGTATTTT.

By sample share, this clone is medium-sized. The V call is TRBV20-1, the J call TRBJ1-6; TRBD1 agrees at 12 bases. Trimming cost V 0 bases and J 10 bases; bases outside gene matches: 4. This CDR3 is 15 amino acids long. Germline CDR1 is DFQATT and CDR2 is SNEGSKA (reference sequence). CDR3 protein: CSARDPGQGASPLHF. In DNA form, the CDR3 reads TGCAGTGCTAGAGACCCGGGACAGGGGGCCTCACCCCTCCACTTT.

In this sample, this clone turned up once. The chain is built from TRBV11-1 and TRBJ2-2; possibly TRBD1 for D (6 bases). CDR3 size: 19 residues. V was cut by 2 bases and J by 6 bases, with 25 bases left in between. Germline CDR1 SGHAT, CDR2 FQDESV (reference sequence). Here the CDR3 DNA reads TGTGCCAGCAGCTTAAGTCCGGGACATGGTGCTATTTTCGCCGGGGAGCTGTTTTTT. Translated: CASSLSPGHGAIFAGELFF.

By sample fraction, this clone is medium-sized. The V gene is TRBV19, the J gene TRBJ1-5, with TRBD1 matching 7 bases. The CDR3 spans 17 residues. Trimming removed 2 bases from V and 5 bases from J; junction bases left unmatched: 12. Germline V gene data show CDR1 as LNHDA and CDR2 as SQIVND (reference sequence). The CDR3 protein is CASSILSARGFDQPQHF. Written as DNA, the CDR3 is TGTGCCAGTAGTATACTGTCGGCCAGGGGGTTTGATCAGCCCCAGCATTTT.

Many counts were recorded for this clone. The chain's CDR3 is CAWSVAGLGGNYGYTF. CDR3 DNA: TGTGCCTGGAGTGTCGCAGGCCTGGGCGGCAACTATGGCTACACCTTC. V and J are TRBV30 and TRBJ1-2; D is undetermined. The V gene's germline CDR1 is GTSNPN and CDR2 SVGIG (reference sequence). The CDR3 consists of 16 residues. The V and J ends lost 0 bases and 2 bases respectively, with 16 bases between them.

This clone was recorded many times. The chain uses TRBV5-1 and TRBJ2-7, with TRBD2 identical over 8 bases. The CDR3 loop spans 14 amino acids. CDR1 and CDR2 from the germline V gene are SGHRS and YFSETQ. J gave up 5 bases and V 4 bases, and 8 bases lay outside the gene matches. This chain's CDR3 is CASSPSGRSDEQYF. In nucleotides, the CDR3 is TGCGCCAGCAGCCCAAGCGGGAGATCCGACGAGCAGTACTTC.

This clone was recorded at least ten times. V and J are TRBV12-3 or TRBV12-4 and TRBJ2-1; 7 nucleotides align to TRBD1. V lost 3 bases to trimming and J lost 6 bases; unmatched junction nucleotides: 8. CDR3 length: 15 residues. The CDR3 is CASSFSQGVFNEQFF. The CDR3 DNA reads as TGTGCCAGCAGTTTCTCCCAGGGGGTTTTCAATGAGCAGTTCTTC.